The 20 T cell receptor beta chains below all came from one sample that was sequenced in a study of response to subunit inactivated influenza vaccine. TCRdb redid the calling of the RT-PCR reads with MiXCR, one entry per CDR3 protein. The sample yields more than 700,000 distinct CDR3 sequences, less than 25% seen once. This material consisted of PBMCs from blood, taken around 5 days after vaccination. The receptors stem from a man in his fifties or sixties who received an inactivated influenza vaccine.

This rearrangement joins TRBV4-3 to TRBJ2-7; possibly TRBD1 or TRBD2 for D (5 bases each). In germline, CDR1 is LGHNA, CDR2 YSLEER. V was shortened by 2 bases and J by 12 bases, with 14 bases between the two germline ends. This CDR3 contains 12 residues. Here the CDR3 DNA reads TGCGCCAGCAGCCAAACCGGGACCGGGCTGTACTTC. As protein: CASSQTGTGLYF.

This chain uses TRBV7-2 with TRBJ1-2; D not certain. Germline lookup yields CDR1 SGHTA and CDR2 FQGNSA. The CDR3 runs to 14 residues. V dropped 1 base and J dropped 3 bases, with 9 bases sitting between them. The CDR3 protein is CASSLEVVHYGYTF. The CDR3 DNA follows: TGTGCCAGCAGCTTAGAGGTGGTCCACTATGGCTACACCTTC.

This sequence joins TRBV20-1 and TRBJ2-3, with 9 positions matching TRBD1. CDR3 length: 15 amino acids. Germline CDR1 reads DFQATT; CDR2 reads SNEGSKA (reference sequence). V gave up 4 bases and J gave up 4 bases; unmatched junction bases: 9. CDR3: CSANPTGGWADTQYF. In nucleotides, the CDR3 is TGCAGTGCTAACCCAACAGGGGGCTGGGCAGATACGCAGTATTTT.

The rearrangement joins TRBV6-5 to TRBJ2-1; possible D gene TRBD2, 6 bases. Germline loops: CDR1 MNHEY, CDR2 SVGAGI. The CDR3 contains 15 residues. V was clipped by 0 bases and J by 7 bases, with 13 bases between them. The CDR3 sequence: CASSYSGTAGNEQFF. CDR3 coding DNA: TGTGCCAGCAGTTACTCCGGGACTGCGGGGAATGAGCAGTTCTTC.

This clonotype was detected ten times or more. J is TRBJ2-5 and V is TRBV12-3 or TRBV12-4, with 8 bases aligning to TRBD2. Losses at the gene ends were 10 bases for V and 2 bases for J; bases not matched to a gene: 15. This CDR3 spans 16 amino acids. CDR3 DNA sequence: TGTGCCACCAAGCCCGGCGGTAGCGGGGTTCAAGAGACCCAGTACTTC. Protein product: CATKPGGSGVQETQYF.

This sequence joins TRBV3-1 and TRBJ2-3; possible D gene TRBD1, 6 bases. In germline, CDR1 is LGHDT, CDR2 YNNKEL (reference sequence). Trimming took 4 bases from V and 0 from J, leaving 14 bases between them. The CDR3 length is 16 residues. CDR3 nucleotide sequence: TGTGCCAGCAGCCTCGCCGGGACAAGTAGCACAGATACGCAGTATTTT. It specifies CASSLAGTSSTDTQYF.

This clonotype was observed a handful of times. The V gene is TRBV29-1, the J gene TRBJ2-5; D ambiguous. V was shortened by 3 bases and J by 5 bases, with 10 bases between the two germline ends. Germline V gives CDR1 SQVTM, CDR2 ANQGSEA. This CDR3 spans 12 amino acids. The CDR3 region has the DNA TGCAGCGTTGAGGCGTTTGCGGAGACCCAGTACTTC. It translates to CSVEAFAETQYF.

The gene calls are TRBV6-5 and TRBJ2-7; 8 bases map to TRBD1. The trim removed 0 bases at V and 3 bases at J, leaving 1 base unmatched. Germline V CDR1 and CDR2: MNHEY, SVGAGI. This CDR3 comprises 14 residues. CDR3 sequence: CASSYSGQVYEQYF. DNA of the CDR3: TGTGCCAGCAGTTACTCGGGACAGGTCTACGAGCAGTACTTC.

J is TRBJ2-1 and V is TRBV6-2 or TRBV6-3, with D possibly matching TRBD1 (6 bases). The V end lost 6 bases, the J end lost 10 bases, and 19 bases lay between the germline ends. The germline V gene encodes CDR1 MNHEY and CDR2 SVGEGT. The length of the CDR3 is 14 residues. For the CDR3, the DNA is TGTGCCAGCAGGAAGGTCTCACCTACAGGGGAGCAGTTCTTC. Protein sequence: CASRKVSPTGEQFF.

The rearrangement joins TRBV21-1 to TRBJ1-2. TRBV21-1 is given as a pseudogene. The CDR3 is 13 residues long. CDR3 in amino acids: CASSPQWYYGYTF. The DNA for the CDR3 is TGTGCCAGCAGCCCTCAATGGTACTATGGCTACACCTTC.

Here the CDR3 DNA reads TGTGCCAGCAGCCTTGATTATAGGACCGGGGAGCTGTTTTTT. It specifies CASSLDYRTGELFF. The J gene is TRBJ2-2, the V gene TRBV7-2; D gene ambiguous. The V gene's germline CDR1 is SGHTA and CDR2 FQGNSA. V lost 5 bases, J lost 5 bases, and 12 bases lay in between. This CDR3 is 14 amino acids long.

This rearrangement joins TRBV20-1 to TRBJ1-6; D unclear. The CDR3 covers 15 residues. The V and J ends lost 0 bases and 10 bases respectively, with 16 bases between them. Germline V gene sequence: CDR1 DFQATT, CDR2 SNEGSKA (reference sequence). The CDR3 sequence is CSARDLRGSGSPLHF. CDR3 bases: TGCAGTGCTAGAGATCTTCGGGGTAGTGGCTCACCCCTCCACTTT.

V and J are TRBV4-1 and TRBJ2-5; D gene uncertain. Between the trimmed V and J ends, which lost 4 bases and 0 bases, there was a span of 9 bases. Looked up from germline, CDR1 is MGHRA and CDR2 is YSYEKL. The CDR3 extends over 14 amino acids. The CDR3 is CASSRVLYQETQYF. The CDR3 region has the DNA TGCGCCAGCAGCCGAGTATTGTACCAAGAGACCCAGTACTTC.

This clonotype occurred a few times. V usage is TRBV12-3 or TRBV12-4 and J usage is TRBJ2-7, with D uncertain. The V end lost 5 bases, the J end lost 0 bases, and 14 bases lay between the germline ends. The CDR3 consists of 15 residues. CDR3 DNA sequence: TGTGCCAGCAGTCGCTGGCAGGCCTCCTCCTACGAGCAGTACTTC. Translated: CASSRWQASSYEQYF.

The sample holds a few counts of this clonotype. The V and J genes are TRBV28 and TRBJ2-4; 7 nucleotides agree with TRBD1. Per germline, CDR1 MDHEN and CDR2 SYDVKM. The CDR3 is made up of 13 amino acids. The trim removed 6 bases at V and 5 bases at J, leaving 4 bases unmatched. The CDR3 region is CASSDRVQNIQYF. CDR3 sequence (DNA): TGTGCCAGCAGCGACAGGGTACAAAACATTCAGTACTTC.

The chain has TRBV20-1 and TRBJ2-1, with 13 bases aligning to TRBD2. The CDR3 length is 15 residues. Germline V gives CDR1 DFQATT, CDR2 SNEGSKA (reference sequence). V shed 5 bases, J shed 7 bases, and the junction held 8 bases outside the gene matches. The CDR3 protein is CSAPRTSGSFNEQFF. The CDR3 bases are TGCAGTGCTCCCCGGACTAGCGGGAGTTTTAATGAGCAGTTCTTC.

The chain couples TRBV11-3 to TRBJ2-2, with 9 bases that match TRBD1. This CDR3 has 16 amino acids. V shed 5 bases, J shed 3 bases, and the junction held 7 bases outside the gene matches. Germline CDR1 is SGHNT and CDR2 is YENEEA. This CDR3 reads CASSPDRGAHTGELFF. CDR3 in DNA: TGTGCCAGCAGCCCCGACAGGGGGGCTCACACCGGGGAGCTGTTTTTT. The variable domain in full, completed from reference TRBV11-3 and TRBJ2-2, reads EAGVVQSPRYKIIEKKQPVAFWCNPISGHNTLYWYLQNLGQGPELLIRYENEEAVDDSQLPKDRFSAERLKGVDSTLKIQPAELGDSAVYLCASSPDRGAHTGELFFGEGSRLTVL.

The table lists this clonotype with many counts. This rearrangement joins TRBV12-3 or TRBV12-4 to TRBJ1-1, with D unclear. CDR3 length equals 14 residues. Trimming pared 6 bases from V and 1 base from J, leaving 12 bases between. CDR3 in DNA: TGTGCCAGCAGCCGTGGGGTAAAGAACACTGAAGCTTTCTTT. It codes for CASSRGVKNTEAFF.

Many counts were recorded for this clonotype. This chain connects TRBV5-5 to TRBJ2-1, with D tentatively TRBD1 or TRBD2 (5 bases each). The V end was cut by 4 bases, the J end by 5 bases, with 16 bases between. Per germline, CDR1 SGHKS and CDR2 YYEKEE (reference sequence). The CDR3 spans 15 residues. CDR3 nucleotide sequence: TGTGCCAGCAGCGGGGGACCCGGTCAAGACAATGAGCAGTTCTTC. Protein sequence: CASSGGPGQDNEQFF.

The CDR3: CASSYGGGRQETQYF. CDR3 bases: TGTGCCAGCAGTTACGGGGGGGGCAGACAAGAGACCCAGTACTTC. V usage is TRBV6-5 and J usage is TRBJ2-5; D is possibly TRBD2 (7 bases). Germline V gene sequence: CDR1 MNHEY, CDR2 SVGAGI. The CDR3 covers 15 residues. Trimming removed 2 bases from V and 2 bases from J, with 12 bases in between.